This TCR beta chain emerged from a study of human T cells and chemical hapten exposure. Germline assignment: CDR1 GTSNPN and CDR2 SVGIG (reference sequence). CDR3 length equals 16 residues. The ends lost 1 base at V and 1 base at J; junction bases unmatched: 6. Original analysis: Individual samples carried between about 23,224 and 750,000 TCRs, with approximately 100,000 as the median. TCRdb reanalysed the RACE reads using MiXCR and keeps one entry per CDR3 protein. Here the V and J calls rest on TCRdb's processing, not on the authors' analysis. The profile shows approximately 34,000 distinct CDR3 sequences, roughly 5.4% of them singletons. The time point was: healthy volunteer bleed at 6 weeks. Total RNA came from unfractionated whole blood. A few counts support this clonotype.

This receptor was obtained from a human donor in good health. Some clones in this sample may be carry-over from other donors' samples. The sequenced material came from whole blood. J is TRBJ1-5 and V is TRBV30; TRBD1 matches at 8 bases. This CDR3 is CAWSARGLGSNQPQHF. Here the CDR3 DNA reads TGTGCCTGGAGTGCCAGGGGGCTGGGGAGCAATCAGCCCCAGCATTTT.